These 19 T cell receptor beta chains came from one sample sequenced in a study of regulatory T cells in long-lasting Graves disease (dated by TCRdb to about 2021). The time point label of this sample denotes: persistent/refractory GD, antithyroid drugs over 5 years with positive TRAb. For both TCR sequencing and RNA sequencing, RNA was extracted from PBMCs using TRIzol. To prepare the library, multiplex PCR was applied. The listed sequencing device is Illumina HiSeq 4000. TCR beta libraries were built with iRepertoire HTBI primers and Arm-PCR amplification of CDR3 regions. TCRdb reprocessed the public reads (quality trimming at Q25 with fastp, clone calling with MiXCR) and kept in-frame beta chains. Records with the same CDR3 protein are collapsed into one entry carrying the most frequent genes and DNA. The sample profile shows under 450,000 distinct CDR3 sequences; 23% of them were found once. Of the sample, roughly 26% falls within the top ten clones.

Sequencing was performed on peripheral blood mononuclear cells (PBMCs), taken when the disease was refractory, from a patient treated with antithyroid drugs. These receptor sequences come from a female donor with Graves disease.

This clonotype was observed at least ten times. The chain has TRBV28 and TRBJ2-5; 8 nucleotides match TRBD2. The CDR3 spans 17 residues. The junction had 17 bases not matched to a gene; V was cut back by 6 bases and J by 5 bases. Germline CDR1 and CDR2: MDHEN and SYDVKM. The CDR3 reads CASSPPSSGSPRETQYF. The CDR3 nucleotides are TGTGCCAGCAGCCCGCCTTCCAGCGGGAGTCCGAGGGAGACCCAGTACTTC.

The V call is TRBV28, the J call TRBJ2-5, with 8 nucleotides matching TRBD2. The junction had 4 bases not matched to a gene; V was cut back by 4 bases and J by 3 bases. This CDR3 is built from 14 residues. The germline gives CDR1 MDHEN, CDR2 SYDVKM. CDR3 protein: CASSSGGVKETQYF. The CDR3 DNA reads TGTGCCAGCAGTTCGGGGGGGGTTAAAGAGACCCAGTACTTC.

This clonotype has just a few counts. This rearrangement joins TRBV5-6 to TRBJ1-5, with D unclear. The V end lost 1 base, the J end lost 0 bases, and 8 bases lay between the germline ends. CDR1 SGHDT and CDR2 YYEEEE come from the germline V gene. The CDR3 has 15 amino acids. CDR3 nucleotide sequence: TGTGCCAGCAGCTTGTCGGCAGGTAGCAATCAGCCCCAGCATTTT. Protein sequence: CASSLSAGSNQPQHF. The full variable domain, completed using reference TRBV5-6 and TRBJ1-5, is DAGVTQSPTHLIKTRGQQVTLRCSPKSGHDTVSWYQQALGQGPQFIFQYYEEEERQRGNFPDRFSGHQFPNYSSELNVNALLLGDSALYLCASSLSAGSNQPQHFGDGTRLSIL.

This chain uses TRBV6-2 or TRBV6-3 with TRBJ2-5, with D possibly TRBD2 on 5 matching bases. Germline V gene data show CDR1 as MNHEY and CDR2 as SVGEGT. The ends were cut back, 6 bases at V and 5 bases at J, with 10 bases in the middle. This CDR3 comprises 12 residues. In nucleotides, the CDR3 is TGTGCCAGCAGGACTACGAGGGAGACCCAGTACTTC. Translated: CASRTTRETQYF.

This clonotype was detected ten times or more. This chain uses TRBV12-3 or TRBV12-4 with TRBJ1-5; D gene unclear. The CDR3 runs to 15 residues. V lost 5 bases, J lost 7 bases, and 18 bases lay in between. The CDR3 DNA sequence: TGTGCCAGCAGTCGTACTCCCCCTGACTGGCAGCCCCAGCATTTT. Amino acids: CASSRTPPDWQPQHF.

This clonotype came up a few times. The limits of the CDR3 on the DNA are not certain, so only TCRdb's listed CDR3 is given. The chain recombines TRBV27 with TRBJ1-1; the table's D call TRBD1 went unverified against the DNA. Termini included, the CDR3 measures 14 amino acids. The V gene's germline CDR1 is MNHEY and CDR2 SMNVEV (reference sequence). Here the CDR3 reads CASSTSTGGTEAFF.

This clonotype was observed a handful of times. The chain uses TRBV10-2 and TRBJ1-6, with no clear D. The CDR3 loop spans 15 amino acids. The germline CDR1 and CDR2 sequences are WSHSY and SAAADI. The V gene lost 2 bases and the J gene lost 11 bases, with 16 bases spanning the gap. The CDR3 sequence: CASSEMSRLDPPLHF. CDR3 nucleotides: TGCGCCAGCAGTGAGATGTCCAGGCTTGACCCACCCCTCCACTTT.

The chain recombines TRBV18 with TRBJ2-7, with D maybe TRBD2 (6 bases). This CDR3 region has 16 residues. Germline assignment: CDR1 KGHSH and CDR2 LQKENI. With 3 bases removed from V and 0 bases from J, the gap between germline ends came to 15 bases. The CDR3 loop is CASSPLGTGASYEQYF. CDR3 DNA sequence: TGTGCCAGCTCACCCCTAGGAACGGGAGCCTCCTACGAGCAGTACTTC.

The rearrangement links TRBV4-1 to TRBJ1-3, with D possibly being TRBD1 (6 bases). The V gene lost 0 bases and the J gene lost 3 bases, with 12 bases spanning the gap. CDR1 is MGHRA, CDR2 YSYEKL, per germline. The CDR3 sequence is 16 residues long. CDR3 sequence: CASSQDFGGLGNTIYF. For the CDR3, the DNA is TGCGCCAGCAGCCAAGATTTCGGGGGGCTTGGAAACACCATATATTTT.

There are a few counts of this clonotype. The rearrangement uses TRBV6-1 and TRBJ2-2; maybe TRBD1 (7 bases). V was shortened by 3 bases and J by 3 bases, with 14 bases between the two germline ends. This CDR3 region has 16 residues. Germline CDR1 reads MNHNS; CDR2 reads SASEGT. The CDR3 protein is CASSDLDRRDTGELFF. CDR3 sequence (DNA): TGTGCCAGCAGTGACCTGGACAGGAGGGACACCGGGGAGCTGTTTTTT.

This chain joins TRBV9 and TRBJ2-2; unclear D gene. The CDR3 totals 12 residues. CDR1 and CDR2 (germline): SGDLS, YYNGEE. The V end lost 5 bases, the J end lost 4 bases, and 6 bases lay between the germline ends. The CDR3 nucleotides read TGTGCCAGCAGGACACTCACCGGGGAGCTGTTTTTT. The encoded protein is CASRTLTGELFF.

This clonotype was found many times. The chain uses TRBV12-3 or TRBV12-4 and TRBJ1-5; TRBD1 matches at 9 bases. The J segment lost 0 bases and the V segment lost 10 bases, leaving 13 bases of the junction unmatched. CDR3 length equals 17 residues. CDR3 loop: CATDPRDRVISNQPQHF. CDR3 coding DNA: TGTGCCACCGATCCGAGGGACAGGGTCATTAGCAATCAGCCCCAGCATTTT.

This clonotype was observed many times. The genes are TRBV29-1 and TRBJ1-1; D remains unclear. CDR3 length equals 14 residues. V gave up 8 bases and J gave up 0 bases, with 16 bases separating them. Germline loops: CDR1 SQVTM, CDR2 ANQGSEA. The CDR3 region is CSHSGRILNTEAFF. As DNA, the CDR3 is TGCAGCCATTCCGGCAGAATCCTGAACACTGAAGCTTTCTTT. Complete variable domain (other parts from reference TRBV29-1 and TRBJ1-1): SAVISQKPSRDICQRGTSLTIQCQVDSQVTMMFWYRQQPGQSLTLIATANQGSEATYESGFVIDKFPISRPNLTFSTLTVSNMSPEDSSIYLCSHSGRILNTEAFFGQGTRLTVV.

This chain uses TRBV6-1 with TRBJ2-7; D is perhaps TRBD1 (7 bases). The CDR3 covers 14 residues. Per the germline V gene, CDR1 is MNHNS and CDR2 is SASEGT. V was trimmed by 6 bases and J by 4 bases, leaving 16 bases between them. The DNA for the CDR3 is TGTGCCAGCAGCCCCCAGGGGGAGGCGTACGAGCAGTACTTC. Protein sequence: CASSPQGEAYEQYF.

This clonotype was observed a few times. The chain uses TRBV18 and TRBJ2-5, with a possible D match to TRBD1 (6 bases). The germline V gene encodes CDR1 KGHSH and CDR2 LQKENI. The CDR3 spans 14 residues. V was cut by 1 base and J by 3 bases, with 9 bases left in between. The CDR3 DNA reads TGTGCCAGCTCACCACGTAGGACAGAAGAGACCCAGTACTTC. Amino acids: CASSPRRTEETQYF.

Many counts were recorded for this clonotype. The genes are TRBV2 and TRBJ2-7; possible D gene TRBD2, 6 bases. The germline gives CDR1 SNHLY, CDR2 FYNNEI. The CDR3 covers 13 residues. V was pared by 6 bases and J by 0 bases, with 9 bases between. The CDR3 nucleotides are TGTGCCAGCAGGGGGGACTTCTCCTACGAGCAGTACTTC. This translates into CASRGDFSYEQYF.

In DNA, the CDR3 is TGTGCCATCAATCCGGGACAGGGAACCGGGGAGCTGTTTTTT. Encoded protein: CAINPGQGTGELFF. V and J are TRBV10-3 and TRBJ2-2; 9 bases align to TRBD1. CDR3 length: 14 amino acids. Germline V CDR1 and CDR2: ENHRY, SYGVKD. Trimming at V came to 7 bases and at J to 5 bases, leaving 5 bases not matched to a gene.

The chain couples TRBV7-9 to TRBJ1-2; the D is unclear. Germline CDR1 and CDR2: SEHNR and FQNEAQ (reference sequence). The CDR3 extends over 14 amino acids. Trimming left V 5 bases short and J 6 bases short, with 16 bases between. The CDR3, as DNA: TGTGCCAGCAGCCGGGTCGGGCAGATTCATGGCTACACCTTC. It yields the protein CASSRVGQIHGYTF.

The chain links TRBV6-1 to TRBJ2-7, with 8 nucleotides matching TRBD1. CDR1 is MNHNS, CDR2 SASEGT, per germline. Germline trimming cut 6 bases from V and 3 bases from J; bases unmatched to any gene: 10. This CDR3 spans 15 amino acids. The chain's CDR3 is CASSPGQAGGYEQYF. CDR3 coding DNA: TGTGCCAGCAGCCCGGGACAGGCAGGAGGCTACGAGCAGTACTTC.